The source of this TCR beta chain is a study of tumor and adjacent non-tumor tissue in lung cancer. Germline assignment: CDR1 SGHAT and CDR2 FQNNGV. CDR3 length: 15 amino acids. RNA was extracted from bulk tissue without any cell sorting. Distant lung tissue was collected more than 3 cm away from the tumor edge. The sample holds a few counts of this clonotype. The junction and the germline gene differ at one end; a read error may be behind it. Three rounds of nested PCR, following a modified ARM-PCR protocol, produced the TCRbeta library. TCRdb used MiXCR to reprocess the multiplex PCR reads, holding one entry per CDR3 protein. The repertoire holds around 76,000 distinct CDR3 sequences, with more than 65% as singletons.

The V call is TRBV11-2, the J call TRBJ2-7; the match to TRBD2 covers 7 bases. This TCR came from a man aged 65 to 85 with non-small cell lung cancer. Sequencing was done on a sample of distant non-tumor lung tissue. This chain's CDR3 is CVSSLDQGGRYEQYF. The CDR3 DNA is TGTGTCAGCAGCTTAGATCAGGGCGGGAGATACGAGCAGTACTTC.